This TCR beta chain was identified in a study of CD4+ T cells in melanoma. Profiling relied on immunoSEQ multiplex PCR, and the TCRdb table lists in-frame clones only, not all of them. This table has more than 13,000 clones, less than 70% appearing once. Study-level points and caveats: CD8+ T cell, macrophage and B cell function reportedly correlated with neoantigen-specific CD4+ T cells. Neoantigen-specific CD4+ T cells in melanoma reportedly had diverse differentiation states.

CDR1 and CDR2 (germline): SSHAT, FNYEAQ (reference sequence). V lost 5 bases to trimming and J lost 2 bases; unmatched junction nucleotides: 4. This CDR3 is 14 amino acids long. On this clone: Its matching antigen is unknown.

This rearrangement joins TRBV7-7 to TRBJ2-5; 8 bases line up with TRBD2. The TCR sequence derives from a human donor with melanoma. Material for sequencing was cells from a culture (not recorded whether cultured in vitro). The CDR3 sequence: CASSQTSAQETQYF. The CDR3 region has the DNA TGTGCCAGCAGCCAGACTAGCGCACAAGAGACCCAGTACTTC.